This TCR beta chain was documented in a study of neoadjuvant anti-PD-1 for oral cavity cancer. Time point indicated: after neoadjuvant nivolumab, at surgical resection. Six replicates per PBMC sample, mostly from about 460 ng of genomic DNA. Profiled with immunoSEQ multiplex PCR; TCRdb holds only in-frame clones, not every one. The repertoire holds about 42,000 clones, with 65% to 80% as singletons. V shed 5 bases, J shed 2 bases, and the junction held 11 bases outside the gene matches. The CDR3 spans 16 residues. The germline gives CDR1 SGHDT, CDR2 YYEEEE. In its sample, this clone was seen a few times.

Material: PBMCs, obtained after nivolumab (anti-PD-1) treatment. The TCR sequence derives from a person between 35 and 79 years old with oral cavity squamous cell carcinoma. The genes are TRBV5-6 and TRBJ2-3; 7 bases match TRBD1. The CDR3 sequence is CASSPLTGTATDTQYF. The DNA for the CDR3 is TGTGCCAGCAGTCCCCTGACAGGGACGGCCACAGATACGCAGTATTTT.